These T cell receptor beta chains were read from a single sample in a study of shared T cell receptors in the human thymus. Clones were sequenced by immunoSEQ multiplex PCR, and TCRdb holds only the in-frame ones, with some missing. The repertoire has about 540,000 clones, approximately 80% of them found once; the top ten carry about 0.013%. The same sample was also studied in work on human thymus T cells.

The sample comprised thymocytes. The receptors were sampled from a boy younger than two with a congenital heart defect. CDR3s include the opening cysteine and the closing phenylalanine or tryptophan. A D gene is named only where the DNA matches it firmly. For some rows the clone size is stated as once, few or many, or as a class when expanded; others skip it.

D gene: .; V gene: TRBV6-1; J gene: TRBJ2-7; clone size: few; CDR3 DNA: TGTGCCACCCGACTAGACGGCAACTACGAGCAGTACTTC; CDR3 protein: CATRLDGNYEQYF
D gene: .; V gene: TRBV4-2; J gene: TRBJ2-3; clone size: .; CDR3 DNA: TGTGCCAGCAGCCAAGAACGGGGCACAGATACGCAGTATTTT; CDR3 protein: CASSQERGTDTQYF
D gene: TRBD1; V gene: TRBV30; J gene: TRBJ1-2; clone size: .; CDR3 DNA: TGTGCCTGGAGGGGGACAGGGTTTGGCTACACCTTC; CDR3 protein: CAWRGTGFGYTF
D gene: .; V gene: TRBV19; J gene: TRBJ2-7; clone size: few; CDR3 DNA: TGTGCCAGCAGACCAGACCGGGCCCAGGGGGAGCAGTACTTC; CDR3 protein: CASRPDRAQGEQYF
D gene: .; V gene: TRBV10-3; J gene: TRBJ1-4; clone size: .; CDR3 DNA: TGTGCCATCAGTGATCACGACAGAGTTGAAAAACTGTTTTTT; CDR3 protein: CAISDHDRVEKLFF
D gene: .; V gene: TRBV30; J gene: TRBJ2-6; clone size: few; CDR3 DNA: TGTGCCTGGAGTTGGTCCACAGGGCCCCAAGACTCTGGGGCCAACGTCCTGACTTTC; CDR3 protein: CAWSWSTGPQDSGANVLTF
D gene: .; V gene: TRBV9; J gene: TRBJ2-3; clone size: once; CDR3 DNA: TGTGCCAGCAGCGCCCCGACTAGAGGCACAGATACGCAGTATTTT; CDR3 protein: CASSAPTRGTDTQYF
D gene: TRBD1; V gene: TRBV28; J gene: TRBJ2-7; clone size: .; CDR3 DNA: TGTGCCAGCAGCCCTAGGACAGGGGAGGTAGGCGAGCAGTACTTC; CDR3 protein: CASSPRTGEVGEQYF
D gene: .; V gene: TRBV19; J gene: TRBJ2-2; clone size: .; CDR3 DNA: TGTGCCAGTACTACCTGGGCAGGGAATGACACCGGGGAGCTGTTTTTT; CDR3 protein: CASTTWAGNDTGELFF
D gene: TRBD1; V gene: TRBV2; J gene: TRBJ1-6; clone size: .; CDR3 DNA: TGTGCCAGCAGTGAAGTTGTGGCAGGGGGCGGGTATAATTCACCCCTCCACTTT; CDR3 protein: CASSEVVAGGGYNSPLHF
D gene: TRBD2; V gene: TRBV6-6; J gene: TRBJ2-1; clone size: few; CDR3 DNA: TGTGCCAGCAGCAGCGGGGGGGTCGATGAGCAGTTCTTC; CDR3 protein: CASSSGGVDEQFF
D gene: .; V gene: TRBV4-3; J gene: TRBJ2-5; clone size: .; CDR3 DNA: TGCGCCAGCAGCCAGGTGCGGGGGCCGGGGGAGACCCAGTACTTC; CDR3 protein: CASSQVRGPGETQYF
D gene: TRBD1; V gene: TRBV4-3; J gene: TRBJ2-3; clone size: .; CDR3 DNA: TGCGCCAGCAGCCAAGAGAGGGGACAGGGCTCAATGGCGCAGTATTTT; CDR3 protein: CASSQERGQGSMAQYF
D gene: TRBD2; V gene: TRBV7-9; J gene: TRBJ2-3; clone size: .; CDR3 DNA: TGTGCCAGCAGCCTCTCCTACGGGGGGTCGGGCACAGATACGCAGTATTTT; CDR3 protein: CASSLSYGGSGTDTQYF
D gene: TRBD2; V gene: TRBV27; J gene: TRBJ2-1; clone size: .; CDR3 DNA: TGTGCCAGCAGTCCGCACCAACTAGCGGGAGGGTCCTACAATGAGCAGTTCTTC; CDR3 protein: CASSPHQLAGGSYNEQFF
D gene: TRBD1; V gene: TRBV10-3; J gene: TRBJ2-7; clone size: .; CDR3 DNA: TGTGCCATCAGTGGAACCGAGAGGGGGCGAGGGACAGGGCACGAGCAGTACTTC; CDR3 protein: CAISGTERGRGTGHEQYF
D gene: .; V gene: TRBV20-1; J gene: TRBJ2-5; clone size: .; CDR3 DNA: TGCAGTGCCCTCCACCAAGAGACCCAGTACTTC; CDR3 protein: CSALHQETQYF
D gene: .; V gene: TRBV6-6; J gene: TRBJ2-3; clone size: .; CDR3 DNA: TGTGCCAGCAGCCGCTATTTCACAGATACGCAGTATTTT; CDR3 protein: CASSRYFTDTQYF
D gene: TRBD1; V gene: TRBV25-1; J gene: TRBJ2-7; clone size: .; CDR3 DNA: TGTGCCAGCAGGGACAGGGTCTGCGAGCAGTACTTC; CDR3 protein: CASRDRVCEQYF
D gene: .; V gene: TRBV27; J gene: TRBJ1-5; clone size: .; CDR3 DNA: TGTGCCAGCAGTTTACGGGGGAATCAGCCCCAGCATTTT; CDR3 protein: CASSLRGNQPQHF
D gene: .; V gene: TRBV7-9; J gene: TRBJ2-3; clone size: .; CDR3 DNA: TGTGCCAGCAGCCAACAGGGCTGGTTGGCAGATACGCAGTATTTT; CDR3 protein: CASSQQGWLADTQYF
D gene: TRBD2; V gene: TRBV7-3; J gene: TRBJ2-5; clone size: .; CDR3 DNA: TGTGCCAGCACCCCGGGGGGAAGCGACAGAGAGACCCAGTACTTC; CDR3 protein: CASTPGGSDRETQYF
D gene: .; V gene: TRBV14; J gene: TRBJ2-7; clone size: .; CDR3 DNA: TGTGCCACCGACTGGAAACCTTACGGGTCCGAGCAGTACTTC; CDR3 protein: CATDWKPYGSEQYF
D gene: TRBD2; V gene: TRBV28; J gene: TRBJ2-3; clone size: .; CDR3 DNA: TGTGCCAGCAGCCGAAAAGGGACTAGCGGGAGGTGCTCACCAGATACGCAGTATTTT; CDR3 protein: CASSRKGTSGRCSPDTQYF
D gene: TRBD1; V gene: TRBV11-2; J gene: TRBJ2-2; clone size: .; CDR3 DNA: TGTGCCAGCAGATCGGACAGGCTTAACACCGGGGAGCTGTTTTTT; CDR3 protein: CASRSDRLNTGELFF
D gene: .; V gene: TRBV28; J gene: TRBJ1-5; clone size: .; CDR3 DNA: TGTGCCAGCAGTTTCGGGGGGACTAGGAATCAGCCCCAGCATTTT; CDR3 protein: CASSFGGTRNQPQHF
D gene: .; V gene: TRBV30; J gene: TRBJ2-7; clone size: .; CDR3 DNA: TGTGCCTGGAGTAATCCCTCAGGAATCCCGTACGAGCAGTACTTC; CDR3 protein: CAWSNPSGIPYEQYF
D gene: .; V gene: TRBV20-1; J gene: TRBJ2-1; clone size: .; CDR3 DNA: TGCAGTGCTATTGAGGAGCAGTTCTTC; CDR3 protein: CSAIEEQFF
D gene: TRBD1; V gene: TRBV6-1; J gene: TRBJ1-4; clone size: .; CDR3 DNA: TGTGCCAGCAGTGAAGCACAAAGACAGGGCGGCGAAAAACTGTTTTTT; CDR3 protein: CASSEAQRQGGEKLFF